These 25 T cell receptor beta chains originate from one sample sequenced in a study of identical twins listed by TCRdb under 2016. Receptor libraries were prepared by 5' RACE. Sequencing instrument: Illumina HiSeq 2000. TCRdb trimmed the raw reads at Q25, called clones with MiXCR and kept productive beta chains. For every CDR3 protein sequence, its rows merge into one entry that carries the most common genes and DNA. Across this sample there are approximately 500,000 distinct CDR3 sequences, with around 15% seen only once. Of the sample, 0.44% is held by the ten largest clones. These sequences were also reported in another study, on yellow fever vaccine responses in identical twins.

The sequenced sample was CD4+ T cells sorted from blood. The receptor source for this set is a woman under 30 in good health.

This clonotype turned up a few times. This chain uses TRBV7-9 with TRBJ2-2; D is unresolved. The CDR3 consists of 16 residues. CDR1 is SEHNR and CDR2 is FQNEAQ in the germline V gene (reference sequence). V was trimmed by 5 bases and J by 3 bases, leaving 16 bases between them. The CDR3 nucleotides are TGTGCCAGCAGCAAGGACCTTCCTCCCTACACCGGGGAGCTGTTTTTT. Translated: CASSKDLPPYTGELFF.

This clonotype was counted between two and nine times. The chain joins TRBV28 to TRBJ1-1, with D uncertain. In germline, CDR1 is MDHEN, CDR2 SYDVKM. The V end lost 2 bases, the J end lost 3 bases, and 4 bases lay between the germline ends. This CDR3 comprises 12 residues. CDR3 coding DNA: TGTGCCAGCAGTTTAACCTACACTGAAGCTTTCTTT. Translation: CASSLTYTEAFF. Together with reference TRBV28 and TRBJ1-1, the CDR3 gives the full variable domain: DVKVTQSSRYLVKRTGEKVFLECVQDMDHENMFWYRQDPGLGLRLIYFSYDVKMKEKGDIPEGYSVSREKKERFSLILESASTNQTSMYLCASSLTYTEAFFGQGTRLTVV.

The chain links TRBV5-6 to TRBJ2-1, with TRBD1 matching 8 bases. V gave up 2 bases and J gave up 4 bases; unmatched junction bases: 8. The CDR3 has 16 residues. The germline V gene has CDR1 SGHDT and CDR2 YYEEEE. The chain's CDR3 is CASSFGPQGAYNEQFF. The CDR3 DNA is TGTGCCAGCAGCTTTGGGCCCCAGGGGGCTTACAATGAGCAGTTCTTC. Using reference TRBV5-6 and TRBJ2-1 for the parts outside the CDR3, the full variable domain is DAGVTQSPTHLIKTRGQQVTLRCSPKSGHDTVSWYQQALGQGPQFIFQYYEEEERQRGNFPDRFSGHQFPNYSSELNVNALLLGDSALYLCASSFGPQGAYNEQFFGPGTRLTVL.

The J gene is TRBJ2-3, the V gene TRBV20-1, with D perhaps being TRBD1 or TRBD2 (6 bases each). The CDR3 runs 13 residues. Germline-derived CDR1 and CDR2 are DFQATT and SNEGSKA (reference sequence). V gave up 4 bases and J gave up 4 bases, with 12 bases separating them. The CDR3 is CSAIEGGPDTQYF. The CDR3 DNA is TGCAGTGCTATCGAGGGGGGACCAGATACGCAGTATTTT.

Points on this clonotype: One end of the junction fails to match germline, which may point to a read error. This rearrangement joins TRBV5-1 to TRBJ1-1; D unresolved. This CDR3 region has 13 residues. Germline V lookup: CDR1 SGHRS, CDR2 YFSETQ. CDR3 protein: CACRPDMTTEAFF. CDR3 DNA: TGCGCCTGCAGACCAGACATGACGACTGAAGCTTTCTTT.

This clonotype has a count of ten or more. The J gene is TRBJ2-5, the V gene TRBV5-1; TRBD1 matches at 7 bases. V dropped 4 bases and J dropped 4; count of bases not matched to a gene: 10. The CDR3 has 15 residues. Germline V gene sequence: CDR1 SGHRS, CDR2 YFSETQ. For the CDR3, the DNA is TGCGCCAGCAGCGGGGGACAGACTTCAGGAGAGACCCAGTACTTC. Its translation is CASSGGQTSGETQYF.

This clonotype was picked up one time. The chain employs TRBV5-8 and TRBJ2-2, with a tentative D call TRBD2 (6 bases). This CDR3 is built from 15 residues. Germline CDR1 reads SGHTS; CDR2 reads YDEGEE. V was cut by 7 bases and J by 6 bases, with 19 bases left in between. CDR3 loop: CASGPGLPDSGELFF. The CDR3 nucleotides read TGTGCCAGCGGCCCGGGACTCCCCGACTCCGGGGAGCTGTTTTTT.

This chain uses TRBV11-2 with TRBJ2-1, with D perhaps TRBD1 (6 bases). V lost 5 bases and J 3 bases, leaving 14 bases between the germline ends. Germline V gene lookup returns CDR1 SGHAT and CDR2 FQNNGV. The CDR3 totals 15 residues. The CDR3 region has the DNA TGTGCCAGCAGCGGTGACCGGGACAACTACAATGAGCAGTTCTTC. This translates into CASSGDRDNYNEQFF.

The chain recombines TRBV12-3 or TRBV12-4 with TRBJ2-1; weak D call: TRBD1 (5 bases). Trimming removed 5 bases from V and 8 bases from J, with 13 bases in between. This CDR3 has 13 residues. The CDR3 reads CASSPPPRDEQFF. CDR3 bases: TGTGCCAGCAGTCCCCCGCCCAGGGATGAGCAGTTCTTC.

This clonotype was counted a few times. The CDR3: CASSSTGFIGEKLFF. In DNA form, the CDR3 reads TGTGCCAGCAGCTCAACAGGTTTTATTGGTGAAAAACTGTTTTTT. The chain couples TRBV7-2 to TRBJ1-4, with D possibly matching TRBD1 (5 bases). CDR1 is SGHTA and CDR2 is FQGNSA in the germline V gene. Trimming removed 4 bases at V and 7 bases at J, with 16 bases between. The CDR3 runs to 15 residues.

This clonotype was detected many times. V and J are TRBV20-1 and TRBJ1-1, with D uncertain. The CDR3 sequence is 13 residues long. Germline lookup yields CDR1 DFQATT and CDR2 SNEGSKA (reference sequence). Trimming removed 2 bases from V and 0 bases from J, with 7 bases in between. The CDR3: CSARPGMNTEAFF. The CDR3 region has the DNA TGCAGTGCTAGACCAGGAATGAACACTGAAGCTTTCTTT.

The chain links TRBV12-3 or TRBV12-4 to TRBJ1-3; D is perhaps TRBD1 (6 bases). The CDR3 consists of 16 residues. V lost 5 bases and J 4 bases, leaving 18 bases between the germline ends. CDR3 nucleotide sequence: TGTGCCAGCAGTGCGGGCCGACGGAGGGGGGGAAACACCATATATTTT. Translation: CASSAGRRRGGNTIYF.

V is TRBV20-1 and J is TRBJ2-7; 8 bases align to TRBD2. V trimming: 1 base; J trimming: 1 base; junction bases outside the gene matches: 6. The CDR3 is 15 residues long. CDR1 and CDR2 from the germline V gene are DFQATT and SNEGSKA (reference sequence). The CDR3 spells CSARVVLAGSYEQYF. The CDR3 DNA sequence: TGCAGTGCTAGAGTTGTCCTAGCGGGTTCCTACGAGCAGTACTTC.

In its sample, this clonotype was seen a few times. The chain joins TRBV4-2 to TRBJ2-1; D is perhaps TRBD1 (6 bases). V was shortened by 8 bases and J by 6 bases, with 14 bases between the two germline ends. Germline CDR1 and CDR2: LGHNA and YNFKEQ. There are 13 residues in the CDR3. CDR3 nucleotides: TGTGCCAGCGACCCGGGACAAGGCAATGAGCAGTTCTTC. This gives the protein CASDPGQGNEQFF.

In this sample, this clonotype turned up many times. The chain links TRBV12-3 or TRBV12-4 to TRBJ2-7, with 14 bases lining up with TRBD2. V was clipped by 3 bases and J by 9 bases; unmatched bases: 13. The CDR3 covers 17 residues. CDR3 sequence: CASSFPGLAGAKSVQYF. DNA of the CDR3: TGTGCCAGCAGTTTCCCGGGACTAGCGGGAGCGAAAAGTGTGCAGTACTTC.

This clonotype came up many times. The CDR3 DNA follows: TGTGCCAGCAGCCCCTCCGGGACAGGGCCTACTGAAGCTTTCTTT. It specifies CASSPSGTGPTEAFF. This sequence joins TRBV7-2 and TRBJ1-1; 9 bases are shared with TRBD1. V dropped 5 bases and J dropped 5; count of bases not matched to a gene: 9. Germline-derived CDR1 and CDR2 are SGHTA and FQGNSA. The CDR3 covers 15 residues.

J is TRBJ2-1 and V is TRBV9; no clear D gene. The CDR3 spans 16 residues. Deletions cut 4 bases from V and 5 bases from J, with 19 bases between. Germline V gives CDR1 SGDLS, CDR2 YYNGEE. The CDR3 nucleotides are TGTGCCAGCAGCCCTTTTAACGGCCTACCCGACAATGAGCAGTTCTTC. This encodes CASSPFNGLPDNEQFF.

CDR3 nucleotide sequence: TGCGCCAGCAGCCAAGTTCGCGGGGTAGCGGGGGTACAAGAGACCCAGTACTTC. It translates to CASSQVRGVAGVQETQYF. The V gene is TRBV4-1, the J gene TRBJ2-5; TRBD2 aligns across 9 bases. V lost 1 base and J lost 2; bases outside the gene matches: 11. The V gene's germline CDR1 is MGHRA and CDR2 YSYEKL. CDR3 length: 18 amino acids.

The V call is TRBV5-1, the J call TRBJ2-4; 9 bases are a match to TRBD2. The CDR3 spans 16 residues. Germline assignment: CDR1 SGHRS and CDR2 YFSETQ. V gave up 5 bases and J gave up 2 bases; unmatched junction bases: 8. The CDR3 DNA follows: TGCGCCAGCAGTCGGTCTAGCGGGGAGACCAAAAACATTCAGTACTTC. This codes for CASSRSSGETKNIQYF. Filled out from reference TRBV5-1 and TRBJ2-4, the complete variable domain reads KAGVTQTPRYLIKTRGQQVTLSCSPISGHRSVSWYQQTPGQGLQFLFEYFSETQRNKGNFPGRFSGRQFSNSRSEMNVSTLELGDSALYLCASSRSSGETKNIQYFGAGTRLSVL.

The chain links TRBV5-1 to TRBJ2-1, with no clear D. V was shortened by 4 bases and J by 6 bases, with 14 bases between the two germline ends. Germline CDR1 reads SGHRS; CDR2 reads YFSETQ. The CDR3 totals 14 residues. This CDR3 reads CASSTDGPTNEQFF. In nucleotides, the CDR3 is TGCGCCAGCAGCACTGACGGGCCTACCAATGAGCAGTTCTTC.

This chain uses TRBV18 with TRBJ2-5; 12 positions agree with TRBD2. V was clipped by 3 bases and J by 4 bases; unmatched bases: 6. CDR1 is KGHSH and CDR2 is LQKENI in the germline V gene. CDR3 length: 16 residues. The CDR3 spells CASSPPSGGAGETQYF. The CDR3 nucleotides read TGTGCCAGCTCACCCCCTAGCGGGGGGGCCGGAGAGACCCAGTACTTC. The full variable domain, in which reference TRBV18 and TRBJ2-5 provide the parts outside the CDR3, is NAGVMQNPRHLVRRRGQEARLRCSPMKGHSHVYWYRQLPEEGLKFMVYLQKENIIDESGMPKERFSAEFPKEGPSILRIQQVVRGDSAAYFCASSPPSGGAGETQYFGPGTRLLVL.

This clonotype was found a few times. The rearrangement uses TRBV6-5 and TRBJ1-1; D gene ambiguous. V was cut by 0 bases and J by 4 bases, with 12 bases left in between. Germline loops: CDR1 MNHEY, CDR2 SVGAGI. The CDR3 loop spans 15 amino acids. CDR3 sequence reads: CASSYSMSGGTEAFF. The CDR3 DNA reads TGTGCCAGCAGTTACTCGATGTCCGGAGGCACTGAAGCTTTCTTT.

There are a few counts of this clonotype. The rearrangement links TRBV20-1 to TRBJ2-3; D unresolved. This CDR3 contains 15 residues. In germline, CDR1 is DFQATT, CDR2 SNEGSKA (reference sequence). Trimming cost V 6 bases and J 8 bases, with 24 bases left between them. CDR3 amino acids: CSATSLGTLPGTQYF. DNA of the CDR3: TGCAGTGCCACGTCTCTCGGAACGCTCCCCGGTACGCAGTATTTT.

This chain links TRBV2 with TRBJ2-3; tentatively, D is TRBD1 or TRBD2 (5 bases each). The CDR3 spans 16 residues. The germline gives CDR1 SNHLY, CDR2 FYNNEI. The V and J ends lost 3 bases and 0 bases respectively, with 13 bases between them. The CDR3, as DNA: TGTGCCAGCAGTGATCGGAGGACACGTAGCACAGATACGCAGTATTTT. Translating it yields CASSDRRTRSTDTQYF.

The rearrangement joins TRBV12-3 or TRBV12-4 to TRBJ1-1; D not resolved. This CDR3 comprises 11 residues. V was clipped by 4 bases and J by 7 bases, with 7 bases between them. The CDR3 coding sequence is TGTGCCAGCAGTTGGTACTTTGAAGCTTTCTTT. It codes for CASSWYFEAFF.